This TCR beta chain was recovered during a study of blood T cell repertoires in COVID-19. Patients at the Seattle site were enrolled during active infection and followed longitudinally. V was clipped by 0 bases and J by 3 bases; unmatched bases: 6. The CDR3 spans 16 residues. CDR1 and CDR2 (germline): SGDLS, YYNGEE. As handled by the study authors: For nucleated cells, counts were estimated from reference gene primer amplification. Profiled with immunoSEQ multiplex PCR; TCRdb holds only in-frame clones, not every one. The DNA gave D and trimming, while V, J and clone size come from that table. The sample holds under 450,000 clones, roughly 88% seen once.

The sample taken for sequencing was peripheral blood. The gene calls are TRBV9 and TRBJ1-2; 9 positions agree with TRBD1. The clonotype was recovered from a woman in her forties or fifties with COVID-19, enrolled during active disease. CDR3 protein: CASSVGLGQGYYGYTF. Here the CDR3 DNA reads TGTGCCAGCAGCGTAGGTCTGGGACAGGGATACTATGGCTACACCTTC.